This T cell receptor beta chain appears in the sequencing data of a study of T-cell reconstitution after alpha-beta-depleted transplantation in children. V was trimmed by 5 bases and J by 10 bases, leaving 12 bases between them. The CDR3 length is 12 residues. Construction of the TCRbeta library involved unique molecular identifiers. Using its own MiXCR run on the PCR reads, TCRdb lists one record per CDR3 protein. Of some 400,000 distinct CDR3 sequences listed, just over 20% are singletons. This rearrangement joins TRBV12-3 or TRBV12-4 to TRBJ2-1; unclear D gene. This receptor was obtained from a human donor who donated a stem cell graft to a child with acute myeloid leukemia. This material consisted of PBMCs from the stem cell graft donor, taken from the stem cell graft. CDR3 loop: CASSGSNGEQFF. The CDR3 DNA reads as TGTGCCAGCAGTGGAAGTAATGGAGAGCAGTTCTTC.